This T cell receptor (beta chain) was profiled in a study of OX40 agonist ivuxolimab in advanced cancers. Study as a whole: All patients had ivuxolimab intravenously every 2 weeks at 0.01 to 10 mg/kg.

Sequencing was performed with immunoSEQ multiplex PCR; in TCRdb, only in-frame clones are kept and a portion is missing. The sample yields 91,000 or so clones, 65% to 90% seen once. Sample: CD4+ or CD8+ T cells sorted from blood, taken in a trial of the OX40 agonist ivuxolimab. The TCR originated in an adult with an advanced solid tumor such as melanoma, head and neck, liver or kidney cancer.

The CDR3 region has the DNA TGCGCCAGCAGCAAGGGACAATCCCAAGAGACCCAGTACTTC. It is translated as CASSKGQSQETQYF. The chain is built from TRBV5-1 and TRBJ2-5, with D possibly matching TRBD1 (6 bases). CDR3 length equals 14 residues. The germline V and J ends were trimmed by 4 bases and 1 base, with 11 bases remaining between them. Germline V gene lookup returns CDR1 SGHRS and CDR2 YFSETQ.